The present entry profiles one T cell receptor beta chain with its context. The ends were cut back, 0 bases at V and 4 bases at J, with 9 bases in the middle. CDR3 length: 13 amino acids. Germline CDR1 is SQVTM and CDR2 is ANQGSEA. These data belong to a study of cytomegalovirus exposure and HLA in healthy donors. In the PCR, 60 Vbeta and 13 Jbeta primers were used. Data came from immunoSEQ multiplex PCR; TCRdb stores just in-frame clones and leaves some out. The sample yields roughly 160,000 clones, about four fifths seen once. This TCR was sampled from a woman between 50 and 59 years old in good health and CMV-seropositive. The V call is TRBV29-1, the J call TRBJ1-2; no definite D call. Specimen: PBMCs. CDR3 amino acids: CSVEDPSTYGYTF. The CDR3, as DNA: TGCAGCGTTGAAGATCCGAGTACCTATGGCTACACCTTC.